Listed below are T cell receptor beta chains from one sample, sequenced in a study of blood T cell repertoires in COVID-19. Clones were sequenced by immunoSEQ multiplex PCR, and TCRdb holds only the in-frame ones, with some missing. The repertoire holds hundreds of thousands of clones, with about nine tenths as singletons. The sequenced sample was peripheral blood. The receptors derive from a woman between 65 and 79 years old with COVID-19, enrolled during active disease. CDR3s include the opening cysteine and the closing phenylalanine or tryptophan. A D gene is named only where the DNA matches it firmly. Clone size is given for some rows only: seen once, a few or many times, or a class if the clone is expanded.

D gene	V gene	clone size	J gene	CDR3 DNA	CDR3 protein
.	TRBV19	.	TRBJ1-3	TGTGCCAGTAGTAGTTCGGTCGGAAACACCATATATTTT	CASSSSVGNTIYF
TRBD1	TRBV6-5	.	TRBJ2-7	TGTGCCAGCGGCAGGGGACAGGGCGAGCAGTACTTC	CASGRGQGEQYF
TRBD1	TRBV6-6	.	TRBJ1-1	TGTGCCAGCAGACCCGGGACAGGGGGGAACACTGAAGCTTTCTTT	CASRPGTGGNTEAFF
.	TRBV7-9	.	TRBJ1-1	TGTGCCAGCAGCACCCTCCAGGGACATGCCACTGAAGCTTTCTTT	CASSTLQGHATEAFF
.	TRBV5-8	.	TRBJ2-4	TGTGCCAGCAGCTTGGCGGGGTCCCGCAAAAACATTCAGTACTTC	CASSLAGSRKNIQYF
TRBD1	TRBV7-2	.	TRBJ2-7	TGTGCCAGCAGCTTTAAGGGGGACAGTGTGGCCTACGAGCAGTACTTC	CASSFKGDSVAYEQYF
TRBD2	TRBV2	.	TRBJ2-5	TGTGCCAGCAGTGAATCCGGGGGGGCTGGGACCCAGTACTTC	CASSESGGAGTQYF
.	TRBV29-1	.	TRBJ1-2	TGCAGCGTCCTTTCAGGGGACATCTATGGCTACACCTTC	CSVLSGDIYGYTF
.	TRBV27	.	TRBJ2-3	TGTGCCAGCATCGACGGTAGCGCCTCGTCGGGTACGCAGTATTTT	CASIDGSASSGTQYF
.	TRBV18	once	TRBJ1-1	TGTGCCAGCTCACCCACGGGGGAGAGCACTGAAGCTTTCTTT	CASSPTGESTEAFF
TRBD1	TRBV27	.	TRBJ1-2	TGTGCCAGCAGTTTATCGGGCAGGGGGCGCGGCTACACCTTC	CASSLSGRGRGYTF
.	TRBV5-6	once	TRBJ1-1	TGTGCCAGCAGCTTAGGAGGAGTGAACACTGAAGCTTTCTTT	CASSLGGVNTEAFF
.	TRBV29-1	.	TRBJ1-1	TGCAGCGTCACGGGGTTCATAATGAACACTGAAGCTTTCTTT	CSVTGFIMNTEAFF
.	TRBV7-8	few	TRBJ1-4	TGTGCCAGCAGCTTCCGGACGGAGGACCCTAATGAAAAACTGTTTTTT	CASSFRTEDPNEKLFF
.	TRBV11-2	.	TRBJ1-1	TGTGCCAGCAGCTTAACCGCCGGACAGCGGAACACTGAAGCTTTCTTT	CASSLTAGQRNTEAFF
.	TRBV5-1	few	TRBJ1-5	TGCGCCAGCAGCTTGGACAGGGATCAGCCCCAGCATTTT	CASSLDRDQPQHF
.	TRBV19	.	TRBJ1-4	TGTGCCAGTAGTAGCGTCGTATTAGCAGGACTTTATTTTACAACTAATGAAAAACTGTTTTTT	CASSSVVLAGLYFTTNEKLFF
.	TRBV21-1	.	TRBJ2-7	TGTGCCAGCAGCAAATTTCCTCAGGGGGGCGTAGACTACGAGCAGTACTTC	CASSKFPQGGVDYEQYF
.	TRBV5-6	.	TRBJ1-3	TGTGCCAGCAGCTTGACAGGTATTGGAAACACCATATATTTT	CASSLTGIGNTIYF
.	TRBV20-1	.	TRBJ1-1	TGCGCCGGAGGAGGGAACACTGAAGCTTTCTTT	CAGGGNTEAFF
.	TRBV4-3	.	TRBJ1-1	TGCGCCAGCAGCCAGGAGGGGAGGGGAAGGACTGAAGCTTTCTTT	CASSQEGRGRTEAFF
.	TRBV5-1	.	TRBJ2-3	TGCGCCAGCAGCACAGGTGGAAACACAGATACGCAGTATTTT	CASSTGGNTDTQYF
.	TRBV18	.	TRBJ2-7	TGTGCCAGCTCACCACAAGGGGGAGCCTACGAGCAGTACTTC	CASSPQGGAYEQYF
.	TRBV12-3/TRBV12-4	.	TRBJ1-1	TGTGCCAGCAGCCCGGACAACGAAGCTTTCTTT	CASSPDNEAFF
.	TRBV5-8	once	TRBJ1-3	TGTGCCAGCAGCTTCTCCAGGGGCATCTCTGGAAACACCATATATTTT	CASSFSRGISGNTIYF
TRBD2	TRBV18	.	TRBJ2-1	TGTGCCAGCTCACCCTGGGGAGGGGAAAGGGCGGACAATGAGCAGTTCTTC	CASSPWGGERADNEQFF
.	TRBV4-2	.	TRBJ1-1	TGTGCCAGCAGCCCGGCCAGGGAGGTCGCTGAAGCTTTCTTT	CASSPAREVAEAFF
.	TRBV14	.	TRBJ2-5	TGTGCCAGCAGCCGAGCTAGTCTTCGGGAGACCCAGTACTTC	CASSRASLRETQYF
.	TRBV5-4	.	TRBJ1-4	TGTGCCAGCAGCGTACAGGGTTTAGGTGAAAAACTGTTTTTT	CASSVQGLGEKLFF
.	TRBV27	.	TRBJ2-1	TGTGCCAGCAGTTTATCCTGGGCGGGTAATGAGCAGTTCTTC	CASSLSWAGNEQFF
.	TRBV4-3	.	TRBJ2-6	TGCGCCAGCAGCCAAGAGTGGCTTCTCGGGGCCAACGTCCTGACTTTC	CASSQEWLLGANVLTF
.	TRBV30	.	TRBJ2-7	TGTGCCTCGACCGGGACACAGAGCTCCTACGAGCAGTACTTC	CASTGTQSSYEQYF
.	TRBV6-5	.	TRBJ1-2	TGTGCCAGCAGGTCCTCTTGGGGGGTCCCCTACACCTTC	CASRSSWGVPYTF
.	TRBV5-1	once	TRBJ2-1	TGCGCCAGCAGCCCGACTAGCTACAATGAGCAGTTCTTC	CASSPTSYNEQFF
TRBD2	TRBV5-1	.	TRBJ2-3	TGCGCCAGCACTTTCACTAGCGGGGGAGGTACAGATACGCAGTATTTT	CASTFTSGGGTDTQYF
TRBD1	TRBV28	once	TRBJ1-6	TGTGCCAGCAGTTTACAGCGACGAGGGGGCGTTCATAACTCCTATAATTCACCCCTCCACTTT	CASSLQRRGGVHNSYNSPLHF
.	TRBV12-5	.	TRBJ2-5	TGTGCTAGTGCCCTGGGGGCAGAGACCCAGTACTTC	CASALGAETQYF